Reported below is one T cell receptor (beta chain). Its antigen is still unknown. One base away lies a much larger clone, so this may be a sequencing read error. These data are taken from a study of T cells in Graves' hyperthyroidism and ophthalmopathy. Broader study findings: Most thyroid-expanded clonotypes above 0.001 were also found in blood.

V lost 7 bases, J lost 1 base, and 14 bases lay in between. This CDR3 is 14 amino acids long. Germline-derived CDR1 and CDR2 are SGDLS and YYNGEE. Template material for amplifying TCR beta CDR3 regions consisted of RNA transcripts. HTBI primers were the set used in a first-round RT-PCR of the TCR CDR3. TCRdb re-analysed the multiplex PCR reads in MiXCR, keeping a single row per CDR3 protein. Here the sample spans around 800,000 distinct CDR3 sequences, around 39% being singletons. The definition of stable Graves' hyperthyroidism was no ophthalmopathy progression within 18 months. Not enrolled were patients with uncontrolled infection, other autoimmune disease, pregnancy or lactation. Fresh peripheral blood, around 9.2 ml of it, supplied the PBMCs.

The clonotype originates from a man younger than 30 with Graves' hyperthyroidism. Sequenced sample: blood. The V gene is TRBV9, the J gene TRBJ1-1; D unresolved. CDR3 bases: TGTGCCAGCGGCCCAGATCTTTCGAACACTGAAGCTTTCTTT. Translated, it gives CASGPDLSNTEAFF. The full variable domain, in which reference TRBV9 and TRBJ1-1 provide the parts outside the CDR3, is DSGVTQTPKHLITATGQRVTLRCSPRSGDLSVYWYQQSLDQGLQFLIQYYNGEERAKGNILERFSAQQFPDLHSELNLSSLELGDSALYFCASGPDLSNTEAFFGQGTRLTVV.